This T cell receptor (beta chain) was captured in a study of T cell repertoires in cytomegalovirus infection (dated by TCRdb to about 2019). At the level of the whole study: Alongside well-studied HLA-B-restricted epitopes, the peptide stimulations were aimed at recently identified HLA-C-restricted CMV epitopes, whose presentation resists viral immunomodulation. Because public TCR beta signatures pointed to carriage of CMV infection together with the matching HLA type, the HLA type of each donor mattered for the analysis.

The study at large found these results: Cumulative frequency of public TCR beta family members discriminated carriers of CMV infection plus the relevant HLA type in this cohort and an independent approximately 350-donor cohort. The ex vivo response was dominated by HLA-C-restricted CMV-specific TCR beta clonotypes, which also provided the single most frequent clonotype in two of eight donors.

The germline V gene (reference sequence) yields SEHNR for CDR1 and FQNEAQ for CDR2. The trim is 5 bases for V and 0 bases for J, with a gap of 11 bases between the germline ends. The CDR3 spans 15 residues, from the cysteine through the phenylalanine. Only the CDR3 DNA stays, 45 bases, in frame from base 1. Sequenced on an Illumina HiSeq 1500. The public reads were reprocessed in TCRdb via fastp at Q25 and MiXCR, keeping in-frame beta chains. Each entry is one CDR3 protein sequence, shown with its most common DNA and genes. Within this sample are 650,000 to 850,000 distinct CDR3 sequences, with around 29% of them counted one time only. The top ten hold around 13% of the sample. The meaning of the sample's treatment or condition label: in vitro stimulation with specific CMV peptide epitopes to enrich CMV-specific T cells. This clonotype has a count of ten or more. Its antigen has not been determined. No clone much larger than this one lies a single base away; base qualities are absent.

Here the chain combines TRBV7-9 and TRBJ1-5; the D gene lacks a confident call. This sample comprised cultured CD8+ T cells from PBMCs, obtained from culture after CMV antigen stimulation. This TCR came from a human donor in good health (CMV status not recorded). Some clones in this sample may be carry-over from other donors' samples. The nucleotides read TGTGCCAGCAGCCCGGGCCGAAATAGCAATCAGCCCCAGCATTTT. Its coded protein is CASSPGRNSNQPQHF.